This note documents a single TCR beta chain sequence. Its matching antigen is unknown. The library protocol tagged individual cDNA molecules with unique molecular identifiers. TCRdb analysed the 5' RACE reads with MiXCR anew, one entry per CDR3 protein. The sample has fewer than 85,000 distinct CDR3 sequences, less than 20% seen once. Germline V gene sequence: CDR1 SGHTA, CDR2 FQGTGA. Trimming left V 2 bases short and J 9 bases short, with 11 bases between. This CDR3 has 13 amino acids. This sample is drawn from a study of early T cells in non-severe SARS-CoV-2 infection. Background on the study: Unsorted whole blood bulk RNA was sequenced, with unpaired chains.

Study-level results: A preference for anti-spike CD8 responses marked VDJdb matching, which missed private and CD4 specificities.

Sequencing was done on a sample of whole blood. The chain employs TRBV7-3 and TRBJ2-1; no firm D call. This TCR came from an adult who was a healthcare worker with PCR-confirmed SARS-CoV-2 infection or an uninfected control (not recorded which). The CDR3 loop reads CASSLETYGEQFF. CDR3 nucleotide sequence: TGTGCCAGCAGCTTAGAGACCTATGGTGAGCAGTTCTTC. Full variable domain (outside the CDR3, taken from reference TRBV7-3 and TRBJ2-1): GAGVSQTPSNKVTEKGKYVELRCDPISGHTALYWYRQSLGQGPEFLIYFQGTGAADDSGLPNDRFFAVRPEGSVSTLKIQRTERGDSAVYLCASSLETYGEQFFGPGTRLTVL.